These 13 T cell receptor beta chains share one sample of origin, sequenced in a study of cytomegalovirus exposure and HLA in healthy donors. Profiling relied on immunoSEQ multiplex PCR, and the TCRdb table lists in-frame clones only, not all of them. Of approximately 81,000 clones listed, more than 85% are singletons. Sequenced material: PBMCs. The receptors shown here come from a man between 18 and 35 years old in good health and CMV-seronegative.

This chain joins TRBV6-6 and TRBJ1-4; the D is unclear. CDR1 and CDR2 from the germline V gene are MNHNY and SVGAGI (reference sequence). V shed 0 bases and J shed 5 bases, with 10 bases lying between them. The CDR3 consists of 15 residues. CDR3 in amino acids: CASSYSVIRNEKLFF. The CDR3, as DNA: TGTGCCAGCAGTTACTCTGTCATCAGAAATGAAAAACTGTTTTTT.

The CDR3 is CATSRELTFTMNTEAFF. The CDR3 DNA reads as TGTGCCACCAGCAGAGAGCTAACGTTTACCATGAACACTGAAGCTTTCTTT. This sequence joins TRBV15 and TRBJ1-1; D ambiguous. CDR3 length: 17 amino acids. CDR1 and CDR2 from the germline V gene are LNHNV and YYDKDF (reference sequence). V dropped 0 bases and J dropped 0 bases, with 14 bases sitting between them.

The CDR3 nucleotides read TGTGCCAGCAGTCCGTTGACAGGATCGCAGCCCCAGCATTTT. Protein product: CASSPLTGSQPQHF. The rearrangement uses TRBV6-5 and TRBJ1-5, with D perhaps matching TRBD1 (6 bases). In germline, CDR1 is MNHEY, CDR2 SVGAGI. V was pared by 5 bases and J by 7 bases, with 15 bases between. The CDR3 totals 14 residues.

The J gene is TRBJ1-2, the V gene TRBV30; D unclear. This CDR3 has 11 amino acids. Germline CDR1 is GTSNPN and CDR2 is SVGIG (reference sequence). V lost 1 base to trimming and J lost 5 bases, with 5 bases between them. CDR3 amino acids: CAWSALYGYTF. The CDR3 nucleotides read TGTGCCTGGAGTGCCCTGTATGGCTACACCTTC.

This chain uses TRBV11-2 with TRBJ2-7; 9 nucleotides agree with TRBD2. CDR3 length: 16 amino acids. The germline V gene encodes CDR1 SGHAT and CDR2 FQNNGV. Trimming cost V 2 bases and J 6 bases; bases outside gene matches: 11. CDR3 bases: TGTGCCAGCAGCTTAACAGCGGGAGGAAAATTCACCGAGCAGTACTTC. Translated: CASSLTAGGKFTEQYF.

V and J are TRBV5-1 and TRBJ2-5; D remains unclear. The CDR3 has 13 amino acids. The germline CDR1 and CDR2 sequences are SGHRS and YFSETQ. Deletions cut 2 bases from V and 2 bases from J, with 7 bases between. The CDR3 sequence is CASSFYPQETQYF. The DNA of the CDR3 is TGCGCCAGCAGCTTCTATCCACAAGAGACCCAGTACTTC.

The chain couples TRBV30 to TRBJ1-2; D is possibly TRBD1 (6 bases). The CDR3 runs 13 residues. Per germline, CDR1 GTSNPN and CDR2 SVGIG (reference sequence). The germline V and J ends were trimmed by 3 bases and 4 bases, with 12 bases remaining between them. Here the CDR3 DNA reads TGTGCCTGGAGGGGGGACACGTTCTATGGCTACACCTTC. Its translation: CAWRGDTFYGYTF.

V is TRBV5-1 and J is TRBJ2-1; 11 bases line up with TRBD2. V lost 4 bases and J lost 1; bases outside the gene matches: 4. CDR1 and CDR2 from the germline V gene are SGHRS and YFSETQ. This CDR3 spans 16 amino acids. The CDR3 DNA reads as TGCGCCAGCAGCCGCGCTAGCGGGGGGTCCTACAATGAGCAGTTCTTC. This sequence encodes CASSRASGGSYNEQFF.

This clone is a singleton in its sample. The rearrangement joins TRBV2 to TRBJ1-5, with D maybe TRBD1 (5 bases). There are 15 residues in the CDR3. Germline V lookup: CDR1 SNHLY, CDR2 FYNNEI. V lost 4 bases and J lost 0, with 10 bases in between. CDR3 in amino acids: CASSALTASNQPQHF. The CDR3 DNA is TGTGCCAGCAGTGCTCTGACAGCTAGCAATCAGCCCCAGCATTTT.

This chain links TRBV2 with TRBJ2-5, with D perhaps TRBD1 (5 bases). This CDR3 is 12 amino acids long. Germline V gene sequence: CDR1 SNHLY, CDR2 FYNNEI. Trimming stripped 7 bases from V and 5 bases from J, with 11 bases between. The chain's CDR3 is CASKGPQETQYF. The CDR3 bases are TGTGCCAGCAAGGGGCCCCAGGAGACCCAGTACTTC.

The chain joins TRBV5-1 to TRBJ1-2; D gene unclear. The CDR3 runs 12 residues. The V gene lost 6 bases and the J gene lost 2 bases, with 8 bases spanning the gap. CDR1 and CDR2 from the germline V gene are SGHRS and YFSETQ. The CDR3 bases are TGCGCCAGCACGGGTTCCAACTATGGCTACACCTTC. Protein product: CASTGSNYGYTF.

This sequence joins TRBV11-3 and TRBJ1-2; weak D call: TRBD1 (5 bases). The CDR3 runs to 17 residues. Germline V gene lookup returns CDR1 SGHNT and CDR2 YENEEA. V was pared by 2 bases and J by 2 bases, with 18 bases between. CDR3 sequence (DNA): TGTGCCAGCAGCTTATTCGGAGGGGCGGCTACAAACTATGGCTACACCTTC. Protein product: CASSLFGGAATNYGYTF.

The V and J genes are TRBV5-4 and TRBJ1-1; 8 bases fit TRBD1. The junction had 9 bases not matched to a gene; V was cut back by 4 bases and J by 4 bases. The CDR3 has 15 residues. CDR1 and CDR2 (germline): SGHNT, YYREEE (reference sequence). CDR3 bases: TGTGCCAGCAGCCCCCGGACAGGGAGGACCACTGAAGCTTTCTTT. Amino acids: CASSPRTGRTTEAFF.